The entry that follows covers one T cell receptor (beta chain) sequence. The data were produced by immunoSEQ multiplex PCR, yet TCRdb's version contains in-frame clones alone and is incomplete. The sample holds tens of thousands of clones, approximately 81% seen once. V was shortened by 1 base and J by 5 bases, with 4 bases between the two germline ends. The germline V gene has CDR1 SGHNT and CDR2 YYREEE (reference sequence). The CDR3 sequence is 11 residues long. This entry is derived from a study of identifying expanded T cells in peripheral blood. This receptor was obtained from a person aged 18 to 75 in good health. The sequenced sample consisted of blood. This chain uses TRBV5-4 with TRBJ2-7; D not resolved. The DNA for the CDR3 is TGTGCCAGCAGCTTGAACCACGAGCAGTACTTC. Translating it yields CASSLNHEQYF.